These 21 T cell receptor beta chains share one sample of origin, sequenced in a study of Ad26.COV2.S vaccination and SARS-CoV-2 variants. Sequenced by immunoSEQ multiplex PCR; TCRdb stores in-frame clones only, minus some. The sample yields 360,000 or so clones, around 86% seen once. Sample treatment: about 20 received Ad26.COV2.S at low or high dose, single or two shots; 5 received placebo; per-sample allocation not given. Day 63 after the first vaccine or placebo injection was the time point for sampling. Sequencing used peripheral blood, obtained in a trial of Ad26.COV2.S vaccine versus placebo. All receptors derive from a person aged 18-65 years who received the Ad26.COV2.S COVID-19 vaccine or a placebo.

The rearrangement uses TRBV18 and TRBJ1-1, with 10 bases aligning to TRBD1. The CDR3 sequence is 15 residues long. Trimming took 4 bases from V and 6 from J; bases not matched to a gene: 8. The germline V gene encodes CDR1 KGHSH and CDR2 LQKENI. The CDR3 protein is CASSLATGGKAEAFF. CDR3 nucleotide sequence: TGTGCCAGCTCACTAGCGACAGGGGGCAAGGCTGAAGCTTTCTTT.

The genes are TRBV11-3 and TRBJ1-2; D gene ambiguous. The V gene lost 1 base and the J gene lost 5 bases, with 11 bases spanning the gap. The CDR3 is 14 residues long. The V gene's germline CDR1 is SGHNT and CDR2 YENEEA. In DNA form, the CDR3 reads TGTGCCAGCAGCTTAGGTAGGGCCGGGTATGGCTACACCTTC. Amino acids: CASSLGRAGYGYTF.

The rearrangement joins TRBV30 to TRBJ1-5, with D tentatively TRBD1 (5 bases). Germline loops: CDR1 GTSNPN, CDR2 SVGIG (reference sequence). Trimming took 0 bases from V and 15 from J, leaving 15 bases between them. This CDR3 has 12 residues. The CDR3 is CAWSVPGDSRHF. The CDR3 DNA follows: TGTGCCTGGAGTGTCCCTGGGGACTCCCGGCATTTT.

This clone was recorded once. V and J are TRBV5-5 and TRBJ1-2; D remains unclear. The CDR3 runs to 13 residues. CDR1 is SGHKS and CDR2 is YYEKEE in the germline V gene (reference sequence). V was pared by 2 bases and J by 8 bases, with 13 bases between. CDR3 residues: CASSFSGEWGYTF. Here the CDR3 DNA reads TGTGCCAGCAGCTTCTCCGGGGAATGGGGCTACACCTTC.

The chain combines TRBV14 with TRBJ2-5; D tentatively reads TRBD1 or TRBD2 (5 bases each). Trimming took 2 bases from V and 3 from J, leaving 7 bases between them. CDR1 SGHDN and CDR2 FVKESK come from the germline V gene. CDR3 size: 13 residues. CDR3 nucleotides: TGTGCCAGCAGCCAATGGGGGAAAGAGACCCAGTACTTC. Protein sequence: CASSQWGKETQYF.

This sequence joins TRBV5-6 and TRBJ1-1; D perhaps matches TRBD1 (5 bases). This CDR3 is 12 amino acids long. V dropped 2 bases and J dropped 7 bases, with 9 bases sitting between them. Germline assignment: CDR1 SGHDT and CDR2 YYEEEE. CDR3 nucleotide sequence: TGTGCCAGCAGCTTTGCAGGGTTTGAAGCTTTCTTT. The encoded protein is CASSFAGFEAFF.

Remarks on this clone: This sample includes further DNA sequences coding for the same CDR3. CDR3 coding DNA: TGTGCCAGCAGCCCCTCCGGATACGAGCAGTACTTC. Its protein product is CASSPSGYEQYF. J is TRBJ2-7 and V is TRBV4-2, with D hard to call. This CDR3 contains 12 residues. Germline assignment: CDR1 LGHNA and CDR2 YNFKEQ. The germline V and J ends were trimmed by 4 bases and 4 bases, with 8 bases remaining between them.

The genes are TRBV21-1 and TRBJ1-1; no DNA check was done on the table's D call, TRBD1. TRBV21-1 represents a pseudogene. The CDR3 covers 16 residues. The CDR3 here is CASSKGRGRFKGSAFF. The CDR3 region has the DNA TGTGCCAGCAGCAAAGGGAGAGGCCGATTCAAGGGGTCGGCTTTCTTT.

The gene calls are TRBV5-1 and TRBJ2-2; D might be TRBD1 (6 bases). The CDR3 totals 16 residues. CDR1 and CDR2 from the germline V gene are SGHRS and YFSETQ. The V gene lost 2 bases and the J gene lost 0 bases, with 11 bases spanning the gap. CDR3 in amino acids: CASSFAQGANTGELFF. CDR3 nucleotide sequence: TGCGCCAGCAGCTTTGCACAGGGCGCGAACACCGGGGAGCTGTTTTTT.

The chain carries TRBV4-1 and TRBJ1-2; 9 bases map to TRBD1. Germline values: CDR1 MGHRA, CDR2 YSYEKL. CDR3 size: 13 residues. Losses at the gene ends were 6 bases for V and 4 bases for J; bases not matched to a gene: 3. CDR3 region: CASRGTGTYGYTF. In DNA form, the CDR3 reads TGCGCCAGCAGGGGGACAGGGACCTATGGCTACACCTTC.

V gene TRBV3-1 (or the pseudogene TRBV3-2) combines with J gene TRBJ2-5, with D possibly being TRBD1 (5 bases). The CDR3 totals 16 residues. With 1 base removed from V and 5 bases from J, the gap between germline ends came to 17 bases. Germline assignment: CDR1 LGHDT and CDR2 YNNKEL (reference sequence). CDR3 nucleotides: TGTGCCAGCAGCCAAGCCCCTCGGCAGGGTAGGGAGACCCAGTACTTC. Translating gives CASSQAPRQGRETQYF.

CDR3 residues: CASSSLGTLDWVYGYTF. For the CDR3, the DNA is TGTGCCAGCAGTTCGCTCGGGACACTCGATTGGGTCTATGGCTACACCTTC. The V and J genes are TRBV27 and TRBJ1-2; TRBD1 might be the D (6 bases). V was trimmed by 4 bases and J by 4 bases, leaving 22 bases between them. The CDR3 is made up of 17 amino acids. Germline V gives CDR1 MNHEY, CDR2 SMNVEV (reference sequence).

V usage is TRBV19 and J usage is TRBJ1-5, with TRBD1 identical over 7 bases. The CDR3 loop spans 15 amino acids. The V segment lost 2 bases and the J segment 1 base; nucleotides outside the gene matches: 2. CDR1 is LNHDA, CDR2 SQIVND, per germline (reference sequence). CDR3: CASSIPGQSNQPQHF. In DNA, the CDR3 is TGTGCCAGTAGTATACCGGGACAGAGCAATCAGCCCCAGCATTTT.

This sequence joins TRBV5-1 and TRBJ2-2; D not certain. From germline, CDR1 is SGHRS and CDR2 YFSETQ. This CDR3 has 15 residues. The germline V and J ends were trimmed by 5 bases and 2 bases, with 13 bases remaining between them. The DNA for the CDR3 is TGCGCCAGCAGAGCCAATAGGGATAACACCGGGGAGCTGTTTTTT. It codes for CASRANRDNTGELFF. Looking up the rest from reference TRBV5-1 and TRBJ2-2 gives the full variable domain: KAGVTQTPRYLIKTRGQQVTLSCSPISGHRSVSWYQQTPGQGLQFLFEYFSETQRNKGNFPGRFSGRQFSNSRSEMNVSTLELGDSALYLCASRANRDNTGELFFGEGSRLTVL.

The CDR3 loop reads CASSLGRVYGYTF. The CDR3 DNA reads TGTGCCAGCAGCTTAGGGCGGGTCTATGGCTACACCTTC. The chain carries TRBV7-9 and TRBJ1-2; unclear D gene. The CDR3 extends over 13 amino acids. Germline CDR1 and CDR2: SEHNR and FQNEAQ (reference sequence). Trimming took 1 base from V and 4 from J, leaving 7 bases between them. The full variable domain, rest sourced from reference TRBV7-9 and TRBJ1-2, is DTGVSQNPRHKITKRGQNVTFRCDPISEHNRLYWYRQTLGQGPEFLTYFQNEAQLEKSRLLSDRFSAERPKGSFSTLEIQRTEQGDSAMYLCASSLGRVYGYTFGSGTRLTVV.

This rearrangement joins TRBV19 to TRBJ1-2; unclear D gene. Trimming left V 3 bases short and J 4 bases short, with 12 bases between. This CDR3 has 14 amino acids. Germline assignment: CDR1 LNHDA and CDR2 SQIVND (reference sequence). CDR3 region: CASSMPAGSYGYTF. CDR3 nucleotide sequence: TGTGCCAGTAGTATGCCGGCGGGCAGCTATGGCTACACCTTC.

With regard to this clone: At one end the junction does not follow the germline gene, possibly because of a read error. CDR3 residues: CASSLRHIRGNTLGIYEQYF. Written as DNA, the CDR3 is TGTGCTAGCAGCCTACGTCATATACGAGGGAACACATTAGGGATCTACGAGCAGTACTTC. The chain has TRBV7-7 and TRBJ2-7, with D perhaps matching TRBD2 (5 bases). This CDR3 region has 20 residues. The germline gives CDR1 SSHAT, CDR2 FNYEAQ (reference sequence).

The V gene is TRBV7-2, the J gene TRBJ2-3, with D perhaps TRBD2 (5 bases). Between the trimmed V and J ends, which lost 1 base and 3 bases, there was a span of 14 bases. The CDR3 is made up of 16 amino acids. In germline, CDR1 is SGHTA, CDR2 FQGNSA. The CDR3 loop is CASSLVAAGGTDTQYF. CDR3 in DNA: TGTGCCAGCAGCTTAGTTGCGGCCGGCGGGACAGATACGCAGTATTTT. The full variable domain, rest sourced from reference TRBV7-2 and TRBJ2-3, is GAGVSQSPSNKVTEKGKDVELRCDPISGHTALYWYRQSLGQGLEFLIYFQGNSAPDKSGLPSDRFSAERTGGSVSTLTIQRTQQEDSAVYLCASSLVAAGGTDTQYFGPGTRLTVL.

The chain joins TRBV6-4 to TRBJ2-5, with 7 positions matching TRBD2. In germline, CDR1 is MRHNA, CDR2 SNTAGT. The CDR3 covers 14 residues. J was trimmed by 5 bases and V by 8 bases; bases with no gene match: 11. CDR3 in DNA: TGTGCCAGCGCGAGCGGGGCTGGATCTGAGACCCAGTACTTC. Amino acids: CASASGAGSETQYF.

V is TRBV19 and J is TRBJ1-2; weak D call: TRBD1 (6 bases). Germline V gene sequence: CDR1 LNHDA, CDR2 SQIVND (reference sequence). The CDR3 extends over 14 amino acids. Trimming took off 2 bases at V and 1 base at J, with 8 bases between the two ends. The CDR3 region has the DNA TGTGCCAGTAGTATAACACAGGGTAACTATGGCTACACCTTC. This codes for CASSITQGNYGYTF.

V is TRBV27 and J is TRBJ1-2; D might be TRBD1 (5 bases). The CDR3 has 17 residues. V lost 4 bases and J 5 bases, leaving 23 bases between the germline ends. CDR1 and CDR2 from the germline V gene are MNHEY and SMNVEV (reference sequence). The CDR3 DNA reads TGTGCCAGCAGTTCTGGGCGAGGCAGGGAATTTTGGTATGGCTACACCTTC. It yields the protein CASSSGRGREFWYGYTF.